This TCR beta chain was profiled in a study of blood T cell repertoires in COVID-19. Study in general: From the United States, Italy and Spain came samples of acute and convalescent COVID-19.

Libraries were prepared by immunoSEQ multiplex PCR; TCRdb keeps only in-frame clonotypes and omits some of them. The data hold 350,000 or so clones, with around 90% observed a single time. Recruitment covered 25 or so US areas and drew participants whose ages spanned about 18 to 100 years. The TCR comes from a woman in her twenties or thirties who had recovered from COVID-19. Sequenced material: PBMCs or T cells enriched from blood (not recorded which).

The CDR3 region is CASSLSSGIGNNEQFF. In DNA, the CDR3 is TGTGCCAGCAGCCTAAGTAGCGGGATTGGGAACAATGAGCAGTTCTTC. The chain joins TRBV5-4 to TRBJ2-1; 8 bases are a match to TRBD2. The CDR3 is 16 amino acids. The V gene's germline CDR1 is SGHNT and CDR2 YYREEE (reference sequence). V shed 4 bases, J shed 5 bases, and the junction held 11 bases outside the gene matches.